This TCR beta chain was recovered during a study of T cells in Graves' hyperthyroidism and ophthalmopathy. The study, taken as a whole, reports: Blood held most thyroid clonotypes expanded above 0.001 frequency.

Amplification yielded TCR beta CDR3 regions, with RNA transcripts as the source. Using the HTBI primer set, a first-round RT-PCR was run on the TCR CDR3. One entry per CDR3 protein results from TCRdb running MiXCR on the multiplex PCR reads. The table shows over 700,000 distinct CDR3 sequences, with approximately 40% occurring only once. Absent ophthalmopathy progression within 18 months defined stable Graves' hyperthyroidism. Patients showing uncontrolled infection, other autoimmune disease, pregnancy or lactation were ineligible. Clinical symptoms, serum thyroxine, TRAb, thyroid ultrasound and orbital computed tomography established diagnosis. Turning to this clonotype: Its matching antigen is unknown.

Germline V lookup: CDR1 SQVTM, CDR2 ANQGSEA. V lost 2 bases, J lost 7 bases, and 9 bases lay in between. This CDR3 has 12 amino acids. The TCR originated in a man between 18 and 29 years old with Graves' hyperthyroidism. The V and J genes are TRBV29-1 and TRBJ1-3; weak D call: TRBD1 (5 bases). The sample was blood. CDR3 DNA: TGCAGCGTTGAACGGGACCTGAACACCATATATTTT. Its protein product is CSVERDLNTIYF.